The clone carrying this TCR beta chain was seen a handful of times. Its antigen is as yet unknown. The sample belongs to a study of CD8+ T cells in alopecia areata. The wider study: Affected scalp percentage determined the severity score of treated patients. Notes on the study in general: For lesional scalp, especially alopecia totalis/universalis, clonality was higher than in normal scalp.

From germline, CDR1 is SNHLY and CDR2 FYNNEI. The CDR3 runs 13 residues. The V end lost 5 bases, the J end lost 6 bases, and 11 bases lay between the germline ends. RNA was extracted and reverse transcribed into cDNA as the sequencing template. Clones were read by immunoSEQ multiplex PCR, and TCRdb kept only the in-frame ones, dropping some. Of some 80,000 clones in the sample, approximately 70% were seen once. Regarding treatment: oral pan-JAK inhibitor, 5-10 mg twice daily. The TCR was taken from a human donor with alopecia areata. The chain carries TRBV2 and TRBJ2-1; no definite D call. This sample comprised CD8+ T cells sorted from blood, obtained at week 24, from a patient treated with tofacitinib. CDR3 in amino acids: CASSLGQTNEQFF. Here the CDR3 DNA reads TGTGCCAGCAGTTTAGGGCAGACCAATGAGCAGTTCTTC.